This TCR beta chain stems from a study of beta chain features in type 1 diabetes. Broader study findings: Researchers report that Type 1 diabetes patients had moderately but significantly shorter TCRB CDR3s across all four CD4+ subsets.

Reverse transcription of all isolated RNA meant that expressed TCRB transcripts were sequenced. Profiled with immunoSEQ multiplex PCR; TCRdb holds only in-frame clones, not every one. The sample includes approximately 250,000 clones, around an eighth of them seen just once. Details on this clone: The antigen is unknown.

The CDR3 runs to 15 residues. J was trimmed by 4 bases and V by 4 bases; bases with no gene match: 6. Germline V CDR1 and CDR2: SGHTA, FQGNSA. All sorted populations exceeded 95% purity. The receptor was isolated from a woman aged 35 to 49 in good health. The sequencing sample was made of naive CD4+ T cells from blood. V gene TRBV7-2 combines with J gene TRBJ2-7; 11 nucleotides match TRBD2. This chain's CDR3 is CASSSLAGARYEQYF. Here the CDR3 DNA reads TGTGCCAGCAGCTCACTAGCGGGGGCCCGATACGAGCAGTACTTC. Using reference TRBV7-2 and TRBJ2-7 for the parts outside the CDR3, the full variable domain is GAGVSQSPSNKVTEKGKDVELRCDPISGHTALYWYRQSLGQGLEFLIYFQGNSAPDKSGLPSDRFSAERTGGSVSTLTIQRTQQEDSAVYLCASSSLAGARYEQYFGPGTRLTVT.